This TCR beta chain was recorded in a study of cytomegalovirus exposure and HLA in healthy donors. Across the study: Roughly 92 million unique TCRs, all from HLA-typed donors, were included in an early release of the data.

The PCR contained 60 Vbeta and 13 Jbeta primers. Per the study methods: In a later analysis, some 10 million of some 80 million unique beta chains occurred in at least two donors. TCRdb's copy holds only in-frame clones and misses some; the assay was immunoSEQ multiplex PCR. For V, J and clone size, that table is used; D and trimming come from the DNA. The sample has 100,000 to 150,000 clones. The CDR3 extends over 16 amino acids. Unmatched junction bases numbered 10, after V lost 4 bases and J lost 1 base. Per the germline V gene, CDR1 is SGHRS and CDR2 is YFSETQ. Study-wide points: Investigators reported approximately 170 TCR beta chains as tied to cytomegalovirus. TRBV6-2, TRBV6-3 and other indistinguishable V segments were excluded.

A word on this clone: Its antigen remains unknown.

The chain uses TRBV5-1 and TRBJ2-5; 7 bases line up with TRBD2. The sample comprised PBMCs. The source of this sequence is a young man in good health and CMV-seronegative. The CDR3: CASSRGDGRLQETQYF. The CDR3 DNA reads as TGCGCCAGCAGCCGTGGTGACGGGAGGCTCCAAGAGACCCAGTACTTC.